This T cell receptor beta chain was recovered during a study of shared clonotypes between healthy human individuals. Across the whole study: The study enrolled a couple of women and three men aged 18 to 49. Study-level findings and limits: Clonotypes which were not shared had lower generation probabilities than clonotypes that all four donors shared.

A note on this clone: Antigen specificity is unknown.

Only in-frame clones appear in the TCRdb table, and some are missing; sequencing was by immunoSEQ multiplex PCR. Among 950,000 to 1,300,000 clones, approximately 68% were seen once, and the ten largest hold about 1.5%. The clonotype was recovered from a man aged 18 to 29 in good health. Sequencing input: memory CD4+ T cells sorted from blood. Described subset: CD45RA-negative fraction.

The DNA of the CDR3 is TGTGCCAGCAGCGCCGGACTAGCTTCGAACACCGGGGAGCTGTTTTTT. Amino acid sequence: CASSAGLASNTGELFF. The chain combines TRBV5-5 with TRBJ2-2; 8 positions match TRBD2. V was pared by 4 bases and J by 0 bases, with 5 bases of the junction left unmatched. Germline V CDR1 and CDR2: SGHKS, YYEKEE (reference sequence). The CDR3 contains 16 residues.